The 9 T cell receptor beta chains below all came from one sample that was sequenced in a study of regulatory T cells in long-lasting Graves disease. Time point in this sample: newly diagnosed GD, antithyroid drugs for less than 3 months. Making the TCR library involved RNA that had been extracted from PBMCs. The TCR beta library used iRepertoire HTBI primers with Arm-PCR amplification of CDR3. One entry per CDR3 protein results from TCRdb running MiXCR on the multiplex PCR reads. The sample includes roughly 610,000 distinct CDR3 sequences, about 15% of them seen just once. These records were also assigned to another study, of T cells in Graves' hyperthyroidism and ophthalmopathy.

The sample consisted of peripheral blood mononuclear cells (PBMCs), taken at new diagnosis, from a patient treated with antithyroid drugs. The source is a man younger than 35 with Graves disease.

This clonotype appeared many times. The rearrangement uses TRBV20-1 and TRBJ2-1, with TRBD1 matching over 8 bases. This CDR3 spans 15 amino acids. The trim removed 3 bases at V and 8 bases at J, leaving 12 bases unmatched. Germline V CDR1 and CDR2: DFQATT, SNEGSKA (reference sequence). CDR3 coding DNA: TGCAGTGCTAGGCGGATTGACAGGGGTACGGATGAGCAGTTCTTC. It encodes CSARRIDRGTDEQFF.

This clonotype has a handful of counts. This sequence joins TRBV30 and TRBJ2-6; D is undetermined. Germline CDR1 is GTSNPN and CDR2 is SVGIG (reference sequence). The CDR3 covers 16 residues. Trimming removed 2 bases from V and 4 bases from J, with 15 bases in between. In DNA, the CDR3 is TGTGCCTGGAGTTCCGCCAGGACCCCCGGGGCCAACGTCCTGACTTTC. It is translated as CAWSSARTPGANVLTF.

This clonotype was recorded at least ten times. The genes are TRBV30 and TRBJ2-1, with 8 bases matching TRBD2. V was pared by 4 bases and J by 6 bases, with 5 bases of the junction left unmatched. The CDR3 runs 13 residues. Germline V CDR1 and CDR2: GTSNPN, SVGIG (reference sequence). CDR3 region: CAWTWTSLNEQFF. The CDR3 DNA sequence: TGTGCCTGGACGTGGACTAGCCTCAATGAGCAGTTCTTC.

In this sample, this clonotype turned up many times. V is TRBV28 and J is TRBJ2-7, with D possibly being TRBD1 (5 bases). The CDR3 spans 15 residues. CDR1 and CDR2 (germline): MDHEN, SYDVKM. V was cut by 5 bases and J by 4 bases, with 18 bases left in between. The CDR3 DNA follows: TGTGCCAGCAGTCCCACCTGGGTAGGGGTGTACGAGCAGTACTTC. Translation gives CASSPTWVGVYEQYF.

This clonotype showed up many times. The chain is built from TRBV28 and TRBJ2-2; 13 nucleotides agree with TRBD2. J was trimmed by 7 bases and V by 3 bases; bases with no gene match: 2. In germline, CDR1 is MDHEN, CDR2 SYDVKM. The CDR3 spans 15 residues. CDR3 DNA sequence: TGTGCCAGCAGTTTTCGGACTAGCGGGAGCGGGGAGCTGTTTTTT. It translates to CASSFRTSGSGELFF. Full variable domain (rest looked up from reference TRBV28 and TRBJ2-2): DVKVTQSSRYLVKRTGEKVFLECVQDMDHENMFWYRQDPGLGLRLIYFSYDVKMKEKGDIPEGYSVSREKKERFSLILESASTNQTSMYLCASSFRTSGSGELFFGEGSRLTVL.

This clonotype was counted ten times or more. V is TRBV15 and J is TRBJ2-7, with 7 bases identical to TRBD2. The trim removed 5 bases at V and 4 bases at J, leaving 5 bases unmatched. Germline CDR1 and CDR2: LNHNV and YYDKDF (reference sequence). The CDR3 loop spans 13 amino acids. Here the CDR3 reads CATSLGGVYEQYF. CDR3 coding DNA: TGTGCCACCAGCTTGGGAGGGGTTTACGAGCAGTACTTC.

The rearrangement uses TRBV20-1 and TRBJ2-7; 7 nucleotides line up with TRBD1. Germline assignment: CDR1 DFQATT and CDR2 SNEGSKA (reference sequence). This CDR3 is 15 amino acids long. With 3 bases clipped from V and 6 bases from J, the junction kept 14 bases outside the gene matches. CDR3 sequence: CSAREWRRDRVEQYF. CDR3 coding DNA: TGCAGTGCTAGGGAGTGGCGGCGAGACAGGGTCGAGCAGTACTTC.

This clonotype was picked up a small number of times. The V call is TRBV14, the J call TRBJ2-7; 11 bases match TRBD2. CDR1 and CDR2 (germline): SGHDN, FVKESK. V was clipped by 1 base and J by 6 bases; unmatched bases: 5. The CDR3 consists of 15 residues. CDR3 region: CASSQVLAGGGEQYF. In DNA, the CDR3 is TGTGCCAGCAGCCAAGTGCTAGCGGGAGGCGGCGAGCAGTACTTC.

This clonotype has a count of ten or more. The J gene is TRBJ2-1, the V gene TRBV12-3 or TRBV12-4; TRBD2 agrees at 16 bases. Trimming took 6 bases from V and 10 from J; bases not matched to a gene: 12. The CDR3 length is 17 residues. Here the CDR3 reads CASRPPGLAGGPGEQFF. In nucleotides, the CDR3 is TGTGCCAGCAGACCACCGGGACTAGCGGGAGGGCCGGGAGAGCAGTTCTTC.